This TCR beta chain appears in the sequencing data of a study of T-cell reconstitution after alpha-beta-depleted transplantation in children. This clonotype was seen only a few times. Unique molecular identifiers were used in preparing the TCRbeta library. Each CDR3 protein is one row after TCRdb ran MiXCR on the PCR reads. The table lists about 610,000 distinct CDR3 sequences, roughly 10% of them singletons. The receptor was isolated from a human donor who donated a stem cell graft to a child with acute myeloid leukemia. The sequencing here drew on PBMCs from the stem cell graft donor, taken from the stem cell graft.

The CDR3 DNA sequence: TGCGCCAGCAGCTTGGAGGTGAACCCTAAGCGTCCGACGCAGTATTTT. It encodes CASSLEVNPKRPTQYF. The chain couples TRBV5-1 to TRBJ2-3; D gene unclear. CDR1 and CDR2 (germline): SGHRS, YFSETQ. The CDR3 length is 16 residues. Trimming shortened V by 0 bases and J by 9 bases, and 20 bases separated the two germline ends.